The subject of this entry is one T cell receptor (beta chain). What it binds is unknown. The source of the sample is a study of CXCR3-negative and CXCR3-positive naive CD8 T cells. Across the study: The libraries together contributed 120 million to 150 million TRB reads, each supplying about 1.5 +/- 0.3 million. Study results and limitations: Within a donor, both naive subsets shared TRBV-TRBJ usage, unlike memory cells. CXCR3-positive naive cells had TRB CDR3s that were more hydrophobic than CXCR3-negative naive cells had.

The authors made the TRB cDNA libraries by 5' RACE using UMI labels. TCRdb re-called the 5' RACE reads and gives one entry per CDR3 protein, without DNA. Its clone listing holds over 70,000 distinct CDR3 sequences. Germline V lookup: CDR1 DFQATT, CDR2 SNEGSKA (reference sequence). The CDR3 spans 16 residues. The study sorted every CD8+ T cell subset in triplicate at about 270,000 cells each. By phenotype, naive CD8+ T cells were CD45RO-CCR7+CD27+CD95-. The sequenced sample consisted of naive CXCR3+ CD8+ T cells from blood. The subset is: CD45RO-CCR7+CD27+CD95- naive CD8+ T cells expressing CXCR3 (TNR3+). The gene calls are TRBV20-1 and TRBJ1-2; TCRdb outputs TRBD1, but without DNA this stays unchecked. The TCR originated in a human donor in good health. Some clones in this sample may be carry-over from other donors' samples. The CDR3 is CSAHDRDTRTNYGYTF.